The 6 T cell receptor beta chains below come from one sample, sequenced in a study of CD8+CD57+ T cells in acquired aplastic anemia. TCR beta VDJ and CDR3 profiling used genomic DNA as template. TCRdb itself ran the reads through MiXCR, one entry per CDR3 protein. The sample has 150,000 to 200,000 distinct CDR3 sequences, roughly 64% seen once. Sequenced sample: sorted CD4+, CD8+, or CD8+CD57+ T cells (not recorded which) from PBMCs. The source is a human donor with severe aplastic anemia or a healthy control (not recorded which).

The CDR3 DNA follows: TGTGCCAGCAGCTTAGTGGGGGGGGCCCTTGAGACCCAGTACTTC. It codes for CASSLVGGALETQYF. J is TRBJ2-7 and V is TRBV7-3; the D gene is possibly TRBD2 (7 bases). The better agreement between TRBJ2-5 and the DNA end casts doubt on the J call. The length of the CDR3 is 15 residues. The germline CDR1 and CDR2 sequences are SGHTA and FQGTGA.

This clonotype has only one observation. The V gene is TRBV2, the J gene TRBJ2-7, with D possibly called TRBD1 or TRBD2 (5 bases each). Germline CDR1 is SNHLY and CDR2 is FYNNEI. V was clipped by 6 bases and J by 3 bases, with 15 bases between them. The CDR3 spans 14 residues. The CDR3 DNA reads as TGTGCCAGCAGACTTGGGACCCAGAGCTACGAGCAGTACTTC. Translated, it gives CASRLGTQSYEQYF.

This chain uses TRBV10-3 with TRBJ2-3, with 7 bases identical to TRBD2. This CDR3 has 16 amino acids. After removal of 0 bases from V and 1 base from J, the junction contained 4 bases not matched to a gene. The V gene's germline CDR1 is ENHRY and CDR2 SYGVKD. This CDR3 reads CAISESGGRGTDTQYF. The CDR3 DNA follows: TGTGCCATCAGTGAGTCGGGGGGGAGGGGCACAGATACGCAGTATTTT.

A single count supports this clonotype. The chain links TRBV9 to TRBJ1-1, with 7 bases that match TRBD1. Germline-derived CDR1 and CDR2 are SGDLS and YYNGEE. With 2 bases clipped from V and 4 bases from J, the junction kept 2 bases outside the gene matches. The CDR3 is 13 residues long. The CDR3 bases are TGTGCCAGCAGCGTCAGGGGGGCCACTGAAGCTTTCTTT. Its protein product is CASSVRGATEAFF.

The chain recombines TRBV9 with TRBJ2-1; 13 nucleotides match TRBD2. The CDR3 loop spans 16 amino acids. From germline, CDR1 is SGDLS and CDR2 YYNGEE. V lost 3 bases and J lost 4; bases outside the gene matches: 4. Here the CDR3 DNA reads TGTGCCAGCAGCGCGGGACTAGCGGGAATTTACAATGAGCAGTTCTTC. Translated, it gives CASSAGLAGIYNEQFF.

This clonotype was counted ten times or more. The chain combines TRBV5-1 with TRBJ1-1, with a weak D call TRBD1 (5 bases). This CDR3 is 15 amino acids long. The V end was cut by 4 bases, the J end by 1 base, with 14 bases between. The germline V gene has CDR1 SGHRS and CDR2 YFSETQ. The DNA of the CDR3 is TGCGCCAGCAGCGACAGATCACACAAGAACACTGAAGCTTTCTTT. It is translated as CASSDRSHKNTEAFF.